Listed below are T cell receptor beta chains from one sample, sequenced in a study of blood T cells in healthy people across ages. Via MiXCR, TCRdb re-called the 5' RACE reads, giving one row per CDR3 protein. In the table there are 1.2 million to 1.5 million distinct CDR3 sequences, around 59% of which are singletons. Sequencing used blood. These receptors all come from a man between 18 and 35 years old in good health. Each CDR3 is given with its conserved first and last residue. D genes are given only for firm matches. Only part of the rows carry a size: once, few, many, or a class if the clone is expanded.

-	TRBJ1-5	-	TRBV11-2	CASSLDPVRQDNQPQHF	TGTGCCAGCAGCTTAGATCCGGTGAGACAGGACAATCAGCCCCAGCATTTT
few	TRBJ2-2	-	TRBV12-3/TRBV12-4	CASSFAGNTGELFF	TGTGCCAGCAGTTTTGCTGGGAACACCGGGGAGCTGTTTTTT
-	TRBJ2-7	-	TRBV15	CATSRVIAENYEQYF	TGTGCCACCAGCAGAGTTATAGCAGAAAACTACGAGCAGTACTTC
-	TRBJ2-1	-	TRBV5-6	CASSSPEVYNEQFF	TGTGCCAGCAGCTCTCCTGAGGTCTACAATGAGCAGTTCTTC
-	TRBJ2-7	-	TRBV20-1	CSARDLRPSEVAEQYF	TGCAGTGCTAGAGATCTTAGGCCCAGCGAAGTCGCCGAGCAGTACTTC
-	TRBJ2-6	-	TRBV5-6	CASSLNPTYYSSGANVLTF	TGTGCCAGCAGCTTGAATCCGACTTATTACTCCTCTGGGGCCAACGTCCTGACTTTC
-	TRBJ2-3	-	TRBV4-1	CASSKDKSEPDTQYF	TGCGCCAGCAGCAAAGATAAGTCGGAGCCCGATACGCAGTATTTT
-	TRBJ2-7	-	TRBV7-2	CAGSGQTLFYEQYF	TGTGCCGGCTCCGGACAGACCCTCTTCTACGAGCAGTACTTC
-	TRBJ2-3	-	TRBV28	CAACPPSTDTQYF	TGTGCCGCTTGCCCTCCTAGCACAGATACGCAGTATTTT
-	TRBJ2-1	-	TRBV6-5	CASSYIQGHNEQFF	TGTGCCAGCAGTTACATTCAAGGACACAATGAGCAGTTCTTC
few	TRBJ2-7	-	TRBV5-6	CASSLTATPHEQYF	TGTGCCAGCAGCTTGACTGCGACTCCGCACGAGCAGTACTTC
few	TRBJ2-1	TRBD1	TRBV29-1	CSVVEQGVNEQFF	TGCAGCGTTGTGGAACAGGGGGTCAATGAGCAGTTCTTC
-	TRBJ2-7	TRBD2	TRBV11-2	CASSLGGGHAYEQYF	TGTGCCAGCAGCTTAGGCGGGGGGCATGCCTACGAGCAGTACTTC
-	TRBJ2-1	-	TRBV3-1	CASSQSTEGASYNEQFF	TGTGCCAGCAGCCAAAGTACGGAGGGGGCATCCTACAATGAGCAGTTCTTC
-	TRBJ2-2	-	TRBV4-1	CASSQWGGGELFF	TGCGCCAGCAGCCAGTGGGGTGGCGGGGAGCTGTTTTTT
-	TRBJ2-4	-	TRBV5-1	CASSLVGIEVNIQYF	TGCGCCAGCAGCTTGGTGGGGATTGAGGTTAACATTCAGTACTTC
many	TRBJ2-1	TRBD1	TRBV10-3	CAIQNHGTGRFYEQFF	TGTGCCATCCAGAACCATGGGACAGGGAGGTTTTATGAGCAGTTCTTC
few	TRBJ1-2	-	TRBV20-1	CSARDGRGSGYTF	TGCAGTGCTAGAGATGGTAGGGGATCTGGCTACACCTTC
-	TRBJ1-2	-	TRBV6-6	CASSPSKDSSHGYTF	TGTGCCAGCAGTCCCTCTAAAGACAGTTCGCATGGCTACACCTTC
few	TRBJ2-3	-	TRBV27	CASSQLGSTDTQYF	TGTGCCAGCAGTCAACTCGGTAGCACAGATACGCAGTATTTT
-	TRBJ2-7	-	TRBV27	CASSFGQYYNEQYF	TGTGCCAGCAGTTTTGGGCAGTACTACAATGAGCAGTACTTC
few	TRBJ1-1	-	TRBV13	CASTPRGDGETEAFF	TGTGCCAGCACCCCCCGTGGGGATGGGGAGACTGAAGCTTTCTTT
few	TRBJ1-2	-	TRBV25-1	CASSGVGGYGYTF	TGTGCCAGCAGTGGCGTGGGGGGCTATGGCTACACCTTC
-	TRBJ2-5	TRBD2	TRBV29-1	CSVSGETSGGDNEQYF	TGCAGCGTCTCTGGAGAGACTAGCGGGGGGGACAATGAGCAGTACTTC
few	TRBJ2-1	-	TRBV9	CASSVDEGSYNEQFF	TGTGCCAGCAGCGTAGATGAGGGATCCTACAATGAGCAGTTCTTC
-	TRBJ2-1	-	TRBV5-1	CASSLENGNEQFF	TGCGCCAGCAGCTTGGAAAACGGGAATGAGCAGTTCTTC
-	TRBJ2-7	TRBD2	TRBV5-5	CASRLREFGNYEQYF	TGTGCCAGCCGTCTGCGGGAGTTTGGCAACTACGAGCAGTACTTC
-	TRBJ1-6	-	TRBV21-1	CASSKALSRQGVYNSPLHF	TGTGCCAGCAGCAAAGCGCTTTCGAGGCAGGGGGTCTATAATTCACCCCTCCACTTT
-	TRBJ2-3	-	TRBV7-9	CASLNGIAGTDTQYF	TGTGCCAGCCTAAATGGGATTGCGGGCACAGATACGCAGTATTTT
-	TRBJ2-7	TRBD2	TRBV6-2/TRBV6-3	CASSYRSAASGGVVEEQYF	TGTGCCAGCAGTTACAGGTCGGCGGCTAGCGGGGGGGTTGTTGAAGAGCAGTACTTC
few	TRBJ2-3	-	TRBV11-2	CASSELGTLSTDTQYF	TGTGCCAGCAGCGAACTCGGGACTTTGAGCACAGATACGCAGTATTTT
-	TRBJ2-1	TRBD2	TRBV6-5	CASSFPGTSDNEQFF	TGTGCCAGCAGTTTCCCCGGGACTAGCGACAATGAGCAGTTCTTC
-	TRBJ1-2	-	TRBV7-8	CASSLSAGPWGGYTF	TGTGCCAGTAGCTTAAGCGCAGGCCCCTGGGGAGGCTACACCTTC
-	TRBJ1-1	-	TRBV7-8	CASSLYGVNTEAFF	TGTGCCAGCAGCTTATACGGGGTAAACACTGAAGCTTTCTTT
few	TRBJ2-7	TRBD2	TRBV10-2	CASTRLADSYEQYF	TGCGCCAGCACGAGACTAGCGGACTCCTACGAGCAGTACTTC
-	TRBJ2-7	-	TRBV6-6	CASSQMNLSGEQYF	TGTGCCAGCAGCCAAATGAACCTCAGCGGCGAGCAGTACTTC
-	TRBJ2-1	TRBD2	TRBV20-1	CSARIAGGSYNEQFF	TGCAGTGCTAGGATAGCGGGGGGTTCCTACAATGAGCAGTTCTTC
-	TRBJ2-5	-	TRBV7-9	CASSLAPTGETQYF	TGTGCCAGCAGCTTAGCACCGACGGGGGAGACCCAGTACTTC
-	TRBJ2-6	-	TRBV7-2	CASSSRSGAGVNVLTF	TGTGCCAGCAGCTCAAGGTCCGGTGCTGGGGTCAACGTCCTGACTTTC